This T cell receptor (beta chain) emerged from a study of blood T cells in healthy people across ages. Concerning this clonotype: Antigen specificity is unknown.

CDR1 and CDR2 (germline): DFQATT, SNEGSKA (reference sequence). This CDR3 contains 10 residues. With 8 bases removed from V and 6 bases from J, the gap between germline ends came to 10 bases. With a J-beta primer mix and a sample-barcoded 5' primer, a second PCR ran about 7 to 12 cycles. Each cDNA molecule, via a template-switch adaptor with 12 random nucleotides, was tagged. TCRdb redid the calling of the 5' RACE reads with MiXCR, one entry per CDR3 protein. Of 1.5 million to 2 million distinct CDR3 sequences in the sample, roughly 49% were seen once. The authors extracted at least 6 micrograms of total RNA per sample. Study-wide results and limits: Higher diversity, along with more naive CD4+ cells, distinguished long-lived donors from aged donors. Naive and antigen-experienced cells could not be conclusively compared, given unsorted PBMCs.

The clonotype originates from a woman aged 35 to 49 in good health. The chain recombines TRBV20-1 with TRBJ1-2; D is ambiguous. The sequenced sample consisted of blood. The chain's CDR3 is CSTLRDGYTF. DNA of the CDR3: TGCAGTACACTAAGGGATGGCTACACCTTC.